This T cell receptor beta chain appears in the sequencing data of a study of T cell responses to AZD1222 COVID-19 vaccine (dated by TCRdb to the early 2020s). The study in broad terms: A total of 233 trial participants underwent TCR sequencing, of whom nearly 210 received two doses of AZD1222 and around 25 received two doses of the MenACWY control vaccine. Enrollment into the trials was organized by age into subgroups of 18-55, 56-69 and 70-plus years, and those subgroups contained approximately 160, 26 and 62 TCR-sequenced participants, respectively.

Explained via the paper, the time point label denotes: about 28 days (+/-7) after the second vaccine dose. Because spike-specific TCR depth and breadth did not differ between the two schedules, AZD1222 recipients who got a second dose at roughly 4 weeks were pooled with those who got a second dose at roughly 12 weeks. Vaccinee samples came from UK trials COV001 and COV002, including a single-blind randomized controlled phase 2/3 trial of AZD1222 (ChAdOx1 nCoV-19) in healthy adults. For TCRbeta chain sequencing, PBMC samples from trial participants were taken at day 0 and at day 28 after the second dose. Of note for this clone: Its antigen is not yet known. Base qualities are not provided; no much larger clone lies one nucleotide away.

The investigation overall reported the following: Vaccine-associated CD4 TCRs spanned the whole spike protein, with dominant responses in regions 160-218 and 743-854. A significant rise in spike-specific TCR breadth and depth was observed after two AZD1222 doses relative to day 0 and relative to MenACWY recipients. The 56-69-year group was small, and its depth increase did not reach significance, likely because of low power. Because no day 14 peak-response samples were available, the repertoires could be characterized only after the peak T cell response. Conclusions about previously exposed vaccinees were limited because only a handful of AZD1222 recipients were SARS-CoV-2 seropositive at baseline. Reportedly, close to half of the unique spike-specific TCRs recognized epitopes lying outside the regions that are mutated in the B.1.351 and B.1.1.7 variants. Most participants were white British and females outnumbered males, and the authors suggested that clonal diversity may have been underestimated.

The cysteine opens and the phenylalanine closes a CDR3 of 14 amino acids. Solely the CDR3 DNA is kept, with 42 bases framed from the first base. As encoded in the germline V gene, CDR1 is SGHDN while CDR2 is FVKESK. Deletion took 0 bases off V and 11 bases off J, with a span of 14 bases between the germline ends. The CDR3 regions of human TCRbeta chains were analyzed by immunosequencing. Processing in the source paper ran as follows. Repertoire TCRs were checked for matches against a reference library of SARS-CoV-2-specific TCRs that had been generated using the MIRA antigen-specificity platform. Breadth was defined as the fraction of unique TCRs that were SARS-CoV-2-associated. Depth was defined as the fraction of total T cells that were SARS-CoV-2-associated. Using the MIRA data, each spike-specific TCR was mapped to the spike region that the TCR reacts to and placed in a CD4 or CD8 class. Log10-transformed breadth and depth values were compared by one-way ANOVA with Sidak's multiple comparisons tests. TCRdb obtained this table from immuneACCESS and retained in-frame rearrangements with V and J assigned. These tables miss some clones; where compared with another copy, unresolved V genes account for less than half of the shortfall, and the remainder is unexplained. D and trimming come from the DNA, and the V and J calls and clone size come from that table. The sample table holds nearly 55,000 clones, of which more than 70% were seen once. The ten largest clones capture about 14% of the sample.

The receptor was isolated from an adult who received the AZD1222 COVID-19 vaccine. The sequences come from peripheral blood, collected 28 days after the second AZD1222 dose. Rearrangement joined TRBV14 to TRBJ2-1; no D gene can be assigned with confidence. The CDR3 region: CASSQESLPPKQFF. The nucleotides are TGTGCCAGCAGCCAAGAAAGTCTACCCCCCAAGCAGTTCTTC.